This paragraph covers one T cell receptor beta chain sequence. The sample originates from a study of T cells after somatic rescue of genetic block. Here immunoSEQ multiplex PCR was the method, and the copy in TCRdb shows in-frame clones only, minus some. The sample shows about 67,000 clones, about 90% of them seen only once. The V end was cut by 1 base, the J end by 1 base, with 10 bases between. CDR3 size: 15 residues. Germline V gives CDR1 MGHRA, CDR2 YSYEKL. This sequence was found in a middle-aged man. The sample consisted of peripheral blood mononuclear cells (PBMCs). The chain has TRBV4-1 and TRBJ1-2; D ambiguous. CDR3 sequence reads: CASSQVLDFNYGYTF. The CDR3 DNA is TGCGCCAGCAGCCAAGTTTTGGATTTTAACTATGGCTACACCTTC.